This T cell receptor beta chain stems from a study of cytomegalovirus exposure and HLA in healthy donors. V was clipped by 3 bases and J by 3 bases; unmatched bases: 4. Germline values: CDR1 MDHEN, CDR2 SYDVKM. This CDR3 contains 14 residues. PCR used 60 Vbeta primers and 13 Jbeta primers. Sequencing used immunoSEQ multiplex PCR; TCRdb keeps in-frame clones, though not all of them. Among tens of thousands of clones listed, over 65% were seen once. This sequence was found in a middle-aged woman in good health and CMV-seropositive. The sequenced sample consisted of PBMCs. The chain recombines TRBV28 with TRBJ2-5, with 7 bases that match TRBD1. The chain's CDR3 is CASSFSQGEETQYF. In DNA, the CDR3 is TGTGCCAGCAGTTTCTCTCAGGGGGAAGAGACCCAGTACTTC.